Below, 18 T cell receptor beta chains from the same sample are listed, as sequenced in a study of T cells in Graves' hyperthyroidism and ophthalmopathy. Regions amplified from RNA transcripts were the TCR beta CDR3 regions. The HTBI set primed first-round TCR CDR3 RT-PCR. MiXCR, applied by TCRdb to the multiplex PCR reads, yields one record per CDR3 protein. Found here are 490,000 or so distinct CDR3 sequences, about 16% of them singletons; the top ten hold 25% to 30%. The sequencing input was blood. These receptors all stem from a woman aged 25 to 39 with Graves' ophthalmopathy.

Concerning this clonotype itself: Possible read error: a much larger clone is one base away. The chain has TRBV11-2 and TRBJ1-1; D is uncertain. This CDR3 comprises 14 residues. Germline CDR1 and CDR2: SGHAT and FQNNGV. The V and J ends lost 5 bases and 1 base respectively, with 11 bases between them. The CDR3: CASSPRVGNTEAFF. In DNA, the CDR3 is TGTGCCAGCAGCCCCAGAGTGGGGAACACTGAAGCTTTCTTT.

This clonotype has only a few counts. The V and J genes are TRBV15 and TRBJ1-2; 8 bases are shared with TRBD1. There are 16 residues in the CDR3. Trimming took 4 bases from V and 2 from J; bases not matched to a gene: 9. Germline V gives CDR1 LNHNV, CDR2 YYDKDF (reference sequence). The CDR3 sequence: CATSKPGQGKNYGYTF. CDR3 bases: TGTGCCACCAGCAAGCCCGGACAGGGAAAGAACTATGGCTACACCTTC.

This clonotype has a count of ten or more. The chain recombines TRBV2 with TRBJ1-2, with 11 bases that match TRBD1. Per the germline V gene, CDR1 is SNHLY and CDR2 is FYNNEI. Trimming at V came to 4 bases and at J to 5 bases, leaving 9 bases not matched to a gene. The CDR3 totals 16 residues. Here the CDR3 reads CASSAPRTGGIYGYTF. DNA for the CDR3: TGTGCCAGCAGTGCCCCCCGGACAGGGGGCATATATGGCTACACCTTC.

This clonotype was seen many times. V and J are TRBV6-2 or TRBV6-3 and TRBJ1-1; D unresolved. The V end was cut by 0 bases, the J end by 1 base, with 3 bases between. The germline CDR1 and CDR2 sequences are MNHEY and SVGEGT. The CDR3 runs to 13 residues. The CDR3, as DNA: TGTGCCAGCAGTTACTCGAAGAACACTGAAGCTTTCTTT. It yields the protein CASSYSKNTEAFF.

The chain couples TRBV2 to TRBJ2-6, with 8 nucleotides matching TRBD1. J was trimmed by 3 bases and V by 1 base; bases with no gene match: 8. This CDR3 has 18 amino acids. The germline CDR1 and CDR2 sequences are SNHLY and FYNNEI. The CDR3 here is CASSEERTGLGGANVLTF. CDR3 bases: TGTGCCAGCAGTGAAGAGCGGACAGGGTTGGGTGGGGCCAACGTCCTGACTTTC.

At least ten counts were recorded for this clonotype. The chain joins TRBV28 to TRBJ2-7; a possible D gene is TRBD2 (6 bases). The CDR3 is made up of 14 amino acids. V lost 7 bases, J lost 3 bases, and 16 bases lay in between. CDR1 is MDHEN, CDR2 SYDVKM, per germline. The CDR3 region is CASNLGDSFYEQYF. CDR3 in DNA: TGTGCCAGCAACCTAGGGGACTCCTTCTACGAGCAGTACTTC.

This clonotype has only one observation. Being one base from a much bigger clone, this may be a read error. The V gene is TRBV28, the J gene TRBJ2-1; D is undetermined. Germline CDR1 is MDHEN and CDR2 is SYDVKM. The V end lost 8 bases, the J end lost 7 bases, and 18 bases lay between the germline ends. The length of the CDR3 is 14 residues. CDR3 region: CASGNGVATNEQFF. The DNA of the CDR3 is TGTGCCAGCGGAAATGGGGTGGCGACAAATGAGCAGTTCTTC.

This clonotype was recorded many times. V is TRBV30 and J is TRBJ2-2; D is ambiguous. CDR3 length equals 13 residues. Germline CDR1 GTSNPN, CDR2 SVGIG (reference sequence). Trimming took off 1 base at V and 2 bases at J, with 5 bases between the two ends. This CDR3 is CAWSADNTGELFF. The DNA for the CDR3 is TGTGCCTGGAGTGCCGATAACACCGGGGAGCTGTTTTTT.

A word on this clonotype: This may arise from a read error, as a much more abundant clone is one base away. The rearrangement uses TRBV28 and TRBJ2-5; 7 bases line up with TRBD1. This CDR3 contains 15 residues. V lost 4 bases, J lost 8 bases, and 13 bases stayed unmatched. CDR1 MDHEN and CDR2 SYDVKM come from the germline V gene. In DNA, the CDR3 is TGTGCCAGCAGTTCCCGACAGGGAGTTGGAGACACCCAGTACTTC. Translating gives CASSSRQGVGDTQYF.

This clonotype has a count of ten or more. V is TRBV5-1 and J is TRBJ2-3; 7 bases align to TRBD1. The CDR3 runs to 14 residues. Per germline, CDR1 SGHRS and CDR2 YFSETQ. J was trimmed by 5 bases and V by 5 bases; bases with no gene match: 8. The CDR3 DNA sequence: TGCGCCAGCAGACAGGGGCGAGCAGTAGATACGCAGTATTTT. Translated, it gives CASRQGRAVDTQYF.

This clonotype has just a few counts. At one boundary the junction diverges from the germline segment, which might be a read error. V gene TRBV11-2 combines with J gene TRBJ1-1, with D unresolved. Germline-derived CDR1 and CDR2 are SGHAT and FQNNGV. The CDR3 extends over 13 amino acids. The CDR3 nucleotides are TGTGCCAGCACCTTAGGTAGAAACACTGAAGCTTTCTTT. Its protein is CASTLGRNTEAFF.

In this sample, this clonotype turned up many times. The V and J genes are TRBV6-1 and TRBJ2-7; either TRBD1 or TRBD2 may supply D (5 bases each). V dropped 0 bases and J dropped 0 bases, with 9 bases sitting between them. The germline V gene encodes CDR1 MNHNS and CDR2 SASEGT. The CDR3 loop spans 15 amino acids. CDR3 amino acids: CASSEAWGYSYEQYF. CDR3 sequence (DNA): TGTGCCAGCAGTGAAGCTTGGGGGTACTCCTACGAGCAGTACTTC.

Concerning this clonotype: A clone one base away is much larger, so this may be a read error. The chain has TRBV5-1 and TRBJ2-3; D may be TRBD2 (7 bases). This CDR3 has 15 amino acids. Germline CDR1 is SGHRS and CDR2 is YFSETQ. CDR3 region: CTSSLGGAGTDTQYF. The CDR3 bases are TGCACCAGCAGCTTGGGGGGGGCTGGAACAGATACGCAGTATTTT.

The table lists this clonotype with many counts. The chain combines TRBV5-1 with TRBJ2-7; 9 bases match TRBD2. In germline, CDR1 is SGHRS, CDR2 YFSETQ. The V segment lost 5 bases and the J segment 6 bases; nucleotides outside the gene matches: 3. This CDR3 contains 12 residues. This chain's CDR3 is CASSAGGFEQYF. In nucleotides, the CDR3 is TGCGCCAGCAGTGCGGGGGGGTTCGAGCAGTACTTC. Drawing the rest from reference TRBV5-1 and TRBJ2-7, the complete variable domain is KAGVTQTPRYLIKTRGQQVTLSCSPISGHRSVSWYQQTPGQGLQFLFEYFSETQRNKGNFPGRFSGRQFSNSRSEMNVSTLELGDSALYLCASSAGGFEQYFGPGTRLTVT.

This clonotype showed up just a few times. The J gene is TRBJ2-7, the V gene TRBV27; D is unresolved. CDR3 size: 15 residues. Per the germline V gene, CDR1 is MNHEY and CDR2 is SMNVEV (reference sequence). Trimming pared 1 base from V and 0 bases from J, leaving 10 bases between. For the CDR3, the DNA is TGTGCCAGCAGTTTATACCGGGTGCGCTCCTACGAGCAGTACTTC. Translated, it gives CASSLYRVRSYEQYF.

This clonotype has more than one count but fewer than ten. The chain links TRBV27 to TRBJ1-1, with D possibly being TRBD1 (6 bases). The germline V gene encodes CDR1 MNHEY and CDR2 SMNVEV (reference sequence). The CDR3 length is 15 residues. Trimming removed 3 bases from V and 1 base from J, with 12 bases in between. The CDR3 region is CASSFSGAGNTEAFF. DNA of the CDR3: TGTGCCAGCAGTTTCTCAGGGGCGGGGAACACTGAAGCTTTCTTT.

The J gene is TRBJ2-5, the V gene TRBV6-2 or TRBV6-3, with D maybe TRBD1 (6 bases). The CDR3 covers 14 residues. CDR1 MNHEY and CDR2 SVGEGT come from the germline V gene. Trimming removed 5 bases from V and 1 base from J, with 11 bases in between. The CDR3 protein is CASSRTELQETQYF. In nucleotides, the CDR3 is TGTGCCAGCAGTCGGACAGAACTCCAAGAGACCCAGTACTTC.

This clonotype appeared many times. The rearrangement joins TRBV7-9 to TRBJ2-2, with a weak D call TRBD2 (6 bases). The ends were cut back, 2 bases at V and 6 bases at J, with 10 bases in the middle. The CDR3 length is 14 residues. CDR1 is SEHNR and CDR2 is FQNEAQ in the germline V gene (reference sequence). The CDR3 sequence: CASSLPDYSGELFF. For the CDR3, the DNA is TGTGCCAGCAGCTTACCGGACTATTCCGGGGAGCTGTTTTTT.